Following are 23 T cell receptor beta chains from one sample sequenced in a study of identical twins. TCRdb re-called the 5' RACE reads through MiXCR, storing one row per CDR3 protein. Of a few hundred thousand distinct CDR3 sequences in the sample, approximately 15% were seen once. These sequences were also reported in another study, on yellow fever vaccine responses in identical twins.

Material: CD4+ T cells sorted from blood. Receptor source: a woman aged 18-29 years in good health.

V usage is TRBV6-5 and J usage is TRBJ2-3; unclear D gene. Trimming removed 2 bases at V and 0 bases at J, with 12 bases between. The CDR3 spans 16 residues. CDR1 MNHEY and CDR2 SVGAGI come from the germline V gene. In nucleotides, the CDR3 is TGTGCCAGCAGTTACACCCAGTCGAGAAGCACAGATACGCAGTATTTT. It is translated as CASSYTQSRSTDTQYF.

This clonotype has more than one count but fewer than ten. The chain carries TRBV24-1 and TRBJ2-3; 7 positions match TRBD1. The germline V gene encodes CDR1 KGHDR and CDR2 SFDVKD. The J segment lost 8 bases and the V segment lost 5 bases, leaving 3 bases of the junction unmatched. The CDR3 runs 12 residues. CDR3 coding DNA: TGTGCCACCAGTGGGGGACAGTCTACGCAGTATTTT. Translation gives CATSGGQSTQYF.

The sample holds many counts of this clonotype. A read error may produce the germline difference seen at one junction end. This chain connects TRBV2 to TRBJ2-5; D gene uncertain. The CDR3 runs 13 residues. The V gene's germline CDR1 is SNHLY and CDR2 FYNNEI. Written as DNA, the CDR3 is TGTGCCAGCACTGAATGGGTTGGAGAGACCCAGTACTTC. This encodes CASTEWVGETQYF. The entire variable domain, with the rest obtained from reference TRBV2 and TRBJ2-5, is as follows: EPEVTQTPSHQVTQMGQEVILRCVPISNHLYFYWYRQILGQKVEFLVSFYNNEISEKSEIFDDQFSVERPDGSNFTLKIRSTKLEDSAMYFCASTEWVGETQYFGPGTRLLVL.

This sequence joins TRBV2 and TRBJ1-5, with D possibly being TRBD1 (5 bases). The germline gives CDR1 SNHLY, CDR2 FYNNEI. Trimming left V 4 bases short and J 0 bases short, with 10 bases between. The CDR3 consists of 15 residues. The CDR3 sequence: CASSVRVGSNQPQHF. The CDR3 coding sequence is TGTGCCAGCAGTGTCAGGGTTGGTAGCAATCAGCCCCAGCATTTT.

The J gene is TRBJ2-7, the V gene TRBV4-1, with TRBD2 matching 11 bases. With 5 bases clipped from V and 7 bases from J, the junction kept 22 bases outside the gene matches. The germline V gene encodes CDR1 MGHRA and CDR2 YSYEKL. The CDR3 length is 19 residues. Here the CDR3 reads CASSFSSGGINAPSREQYF. CDR3 bases: TGCGCCAGCAGCTTTTCTAGCGGGGGGATTAACGCCCCGTCTCGGGAGCAGTACTTC.

In this sample, this clonotype turned up a few times. V is TRBV20-1 and J is TRBJ2-7, with D possibly being TRBD1 or TRBD2 (5 bases each). V was trimmed by 7 bases and J by 7 bases, leaving 17 bases between them. From germline, CDR1 is DFQATT and CDR2 SNEGSKA (reference sequence). The CDR3 runs 12 residues. This chain's CDR3 is CSVSRASYEQYF. The CDR3 region has the DNA TGCAGTGTAAGCAGGGCTAGCTATGAGCAGTACTTC.

As to this clonotype: A much larger clone is a single base away; this may be a read error. The chain is built from TRBV4-2 and TRBJ2-7; D is uncertain. The CDR3 runs 15 residues. Germline V lookup: CDR1 LGHNA, CDR2 YNFKEQ. The DNA for the CDR3 is TGTGCCAGCGGCCAAGATTATGGCCACGCCTACGAGCAGTACTTC. Translating it yields CASGQDYGHAYEQYF.

This clonotype turned up a few times. The chain joins TRBV6-2 or TRBV6-3 to TRBJ2-1, with TRBD2 identical over 9 bases. Looked up from germline, CDR1 is MNHEY and CDR2 is SVGEGT. The V segment lost 5 bases and the J segment 4 bases; nucleotides outside the gene matches: 12. The CDR3 is 17 amino acids. CDR3 in amino acids: CASSTGGGDPEYNEQFF. The CDR3 nucleotides read TGTGCCAGCAGTACTGGCGGGGGGGACCCGGAATACAATGAGCAGTTCTTC.

This clonotype was detected a few times. The chain employs TRBV10-3 and TRBJ2-7; TRBD2 is a possible D gene (5 bases). V gave up 6 bases and J gave up 7 bases, with 13 bases separating them. The CDR3 is 12 amino acids. From germline, CDR1 is ENHRY and CDR2 SYGVKD. The CDR3 loop is CAIRGTSGEQYF. CDR3 bases: TGTGCCATCAGGGGAACCTCGGGAGAGCAGTACTTC.

This clonotype came up a few times. This chain links TRBV12-3 or TRBV12-4 with TRBJ2-5, with 7 bases identical to TRBD1. The junction had 8 bases not matched to a gene; V was cut back by 5 bases and J by 2 bases. The CDR3 has 15 residues. In DNA, the CDR3 is TGTGCCAGCAGTCAAGGACAGGCCTCTCAAGAGACCCAGTACTTC. Its translation: CASSQGQASQETQYF.

The CDR3 reads CASSPDRYSTYEQYF. CDR3 nucleotides: TGCGCCAGCAGCCCCGACCGCTACAGCACCTACGAGCAGTACTTC. V gene TRBV5-1 combines with J gene TRBJ2-7, with D uncertain. Looked up from germline, CDR1 is SGHRS and CDR2 is YFSETQ. V was pared by 4 bases and J by 2 bases, with 16 bases between. The CDR3 length is 15 residues. Full variable domain (missing parts from reference TRBV5-1 and TRBJ2-7): KAGVTQTPRYLIKTRGQQVTLSCSPISGHRSVSWYQQTPGQGLQFLFEYFSETQRNKGNFPGRFSGRQFSNSRSEMNVSTLELGDSALYLCASSPDRYSTYEQYFGPGTRLTVT.

The rearrangement joins TRBV29-1 to TRBJ1-4; TRBD1 is a possible D gene (6 bases). V lost 7 bases to trimming and J lost 2 bases, with 11 bases between them. The germline gives CDR1 SQVTM, CDR2 ANQGSEA. CDR3 length: 13 residues. The CDR3 region is CSATGSTNEKLFF. The CDR3 region has the DNA TGCAGCGCCACAGGGAGCACTAATGAAAAACTGTTTTTT.

The chain employs TRBV9 and TRBJ2-3; TRBD2 aligns across 8 bases. V shed 0 bases, J shed 5 bases, and the junction held 8 bases outside the gene matches. Germline V gives CDR1 SGDLS, CDR2 YYNGEE. The CDR3 is made up of 16 amino acids. The CDR3 sequence is CASSVDPGGAGDTQYF. CDR3 DNA sequence: TGTGCCAGCAGCGTAGATCCGGGGGGGGCGGGAGATACGCAGTATTTT. Complete variable domain (other parts from reference TRBV9 and TRBJ2-3): DSGVTQTPKHLITATGQRVTLRCSPRSGDLSVYWYQQSLDQGLQFLIQYYNGEERAKGNILERFSAQQFPDLHSELNLSSLELGDSALYFCASSVDPGGAGDTQYFGPGTRLTVL.

V gene TRBV5-1 combines with J gene TRBJ2-5, with 7 bases fitting TRBD1. Germline V gene sequence: CDR1 SGHRS, CDR2 YFSETQ. The trim removed 7 bases at V and 5 bases at J, leaving 11 bases unmatched. The CDR3 runs 14 residues. The CDR3, as DNA: TGCGCCAGCGGCCCAGGAGGACAGGCGGAGACCCAGTACTTC. Its protein is CASGPGGQAETQYF.

This clonotype was counted only a few times. This chain joins TRBV18 and TRBJ2-5, with D hard to call. V shed 3 bases and J shed 7 bases, with 12 bases lying between them. Per germline, CDR1 KGHSH and CDR2 LQKENI. This CDR3 has 13 residues. In DNA, the CDR3 is TGTGCCAGCTCACCTATCGGTGGCGGGACCCAGTACTTC. It encodes CASSPIGGGTQYF. The full variable domain, its missing parts supplied by reference TRBV18 and TRBJ2-5, is NAGVMQNPRHLVRRRGQEARLRCSPMKGHSHVYWYRQLPEEGLKFMVYLQKENIIDESGMPKERFSAEFPKEGPSILRIQQVVRGDSAAYFCASSPIGGGTQYFGPGTRLLVL.

A few counts support this clonotype. V is TRBV7-3 and J is TRBJ2-6; D gene unclear. This CDR3 is 12 amino acids long. V was pared by 10 bases and J by 0 bases, with 4 bases between. Germline loops: CDR1 SGHTA, CDR2 FQGTGA. The CDR3 loop reads CATYSGANVLTF. The CDR3 coding sequence is TGTGCCACTTACTCTGGGGCCAACGTCCTGACTTTC.

V usage is TRBV7-2 and J usage is TRBJ2-5; possibly TRBD2 for D (6 bases). Trimming cost V 1 base and J 5 bases, with 11 bases left between them. In germline, CDR1 is SGHTA, CDR2 FQGNSA. This CDR3 contains 14 residues. This CDR3 reads CASSLVGGSETQYF. CDR3 sequence (DNA): TGTGCCAGCAGCTTAGTCGGGGGATCGGAGACCCAGTACTTC.

The rearrangement joins TRBV19 to TRBJ2-1; tentatively, D is TRBD1 (7 bases). V lost 3 bases and J 14 bases, leaving 14 bases between the germline ends. The CDR3 sequence is 12 residues long. Germline loops: CDR1 LNHDA, CDR2 SQIVND (reference sequence). The CDR3, as DNA: TGTGCCAGTAGTATCTCTCCAGGGGGGAAGTTCTTC. Translated, it gives CASSISPGGKFF.

The chain is built from TRBV4-1 and TRBJ2-6; D is unresolved. V gave up 2 bases and J gave up 4 bases, with 9 bases separating them. This CDR3 is 15 amino acids long. Per the germline V gene, CDR1 is MGHRA and CDR2 is YSYEKL. CDR3 nucleotides: TGCGCCAGCAGCCAACCCTTAGCCGGGGCCAACGTCCTGACTTTC. Encoded protein: CASSQPLAGANVLTF.

This clonotype was observed a few times. This sequence joins TRBV4-1 and TRBJ2-7, with D hard to call. CDR3 size: 14 residues. V gave up 1 base and J gave up 5 bases, with 12 bases separating them. Looked up from germline, CDR1 is MGHRA and CDR2 is YSYEKL. CDR3 DNA sequence: TGCGCCAGCAGCCAAGGCTCAGTAGCCCACGAGCAGTACTTC. Translation gives CASSQGSVAHEQYF.

This chain links TRBV11-2 with TRBJ2-3; 13 bases map to TRBD2. V lost 5 bases to trimming and J lost 4 bases; unmatched junction nucleotides: 15. This CDR3 region has 19 residues. Per germline, CDR1 SGHAT and CDR2 FQNNGV. The CDR3 DNA sequence: TGTGCCAGCAGCCCCAAAGGGCCCCTTACTAGCGGGGGGGCAGATACGCAGTATTTT. Residues: CASSPKGPLTSGGADTQYF.

The gene calls are TRBV20-1 and TRBJ1-5, with a tentative D call TRBD1 (5 bases). V was pared by 6 bases and J by 5 bases, with 11 bases between. The CDR3 has 12 amino acids. Germline V gives CDR1 DFQATT, CDR2 SNEGSKA (reference sequence). The CDR3 reads CSAGDKHQPQHF. The CDR3 DNA reads TGCAGTGCAGGGGATAAACATCAGCCCCAGCATTTT.

The CDR3 here is CASRRTQGEAFF. CDR3 bases: TGTGCCAGCAGACGAACCCAAGGTGAAGCTTTCTTT. This chain uses TRBV12-3 or TRBV12-4 with TRBJ1-1; D is ambiguous. V dropped 6 bases and J dropped 7 bases, with 12 bases sitting between them. The CDR3 runs 12 residues.